The present T cell receptor beta chain was sequenced within a study of blood T cell repertoires in COVID-19 (dated by TCRdb to 2019 to 2021). With respect to the entire study: Samples from collaborators originated in the United States, Italy and Spain and spanned both the acute and convalescent phases of COVID-19. The material from the prospective study consisted of cDNA or gDNA derived from T cells, B-cell-depleted T cells, or PBMCs. The dataset comprised deeply sampled blood TCRbeta repertoires from subjects exposed to, actively infected with, or recovered from COVID-19. The repertoires were released in a freely available public database intended as a resource for research on the immune response to SARS-CoV-2. The samples were drawn from the first 160 participants of the ongoing ImmuneRACE study and from 950 to 1,500 subjects provided by 6 global collaborators. A de-identified subject ID, COVID-19 status, age in years and sex were almost always included in the sample metadata. Where available, HLA class I and class II types were obtained from metadata supplied by the sample provider rather than from assay-based typing.

There are 16 amino acids in the CDR3, from cysteine to phenylalanine inclusive. The CDR3 DNA has 48 bases and is translated from base 1. The CDR1 and CDR2 encoded by the germline V gene are KGHSH and LQKENI. V ends up 2 bases short and J 7 bases short, with an unmatched junction base count of 4. Notes on this clone: Its antigen target is currently unknown. One base away there is no much larger clone; base qualities are not given.

TCRbeta CDR3 regions were amplified from genomic DNA using the immunoSEQ Assay, a bias-controlled multiplex PCR. The authors' analysis ran thus. Within the assay, amplification of reference gene primers was used to estimate how many nucleated cells each sample contained. Sequence reads were collapsed and filtered to measure the absolute abundance of every unique TCRbeta CDR3 rearrangement. Productive Simpson clonality was computed per sample as the square root of Simpson's diversity index over productive rearrangements. Drawn from immuneACCESS, this table holds only the in-frame rearrangements with V and J called that TCRdb kept. Clones are partly lost; checked studies trace under half to an unresolved V gene and leave the rest unexplained. D and trimming were read from the DNA, whereas the V and J calls and clone size are those reported in that table. This sample is represented by some 190,000 clones; around 76% of them were singletons. The ten largest clonotypes hold less than 20% of the sample.

In the prospective study, participants were roughly 18 to 95 years old, resided in around 25 geographic areas of the United States, and were enrolled through a virtual design. In the prospective study, participants were assigned to cohorts based on the clinical history participants reported in a screening survey and a study questionnaire. Each participant in the prospective study had whole blood, serum and a nasopharyngeal or oropharyngeal swab collected by mobile phlebotomists. Participants in the prospective study had the option to provide additional blood draws and questionnaires over an approximately 2-month period. Blood samples from the prospective study were shipped frozen or at room temperature prior to DNA extraction. What the research found in general, with its limitations: The quantity of clinical and demographic metadata differed by source and by participant and was supplied without curation.

The sequence is built from TRBV18 and TRBJ1-6; 11 central nucleotides agree with TRBD1. The receptor's source is a woman aged 50 to 60 with acute COVID-19. Input material: PBMCs or T cells enriched from blood (not recorded which). The bases are TGTGCCAGCTCACCAGGGACAGGGGGGGAAAATTCACCCCTCCACTTT. Its translation is CASSPGTGGENSPLHF.